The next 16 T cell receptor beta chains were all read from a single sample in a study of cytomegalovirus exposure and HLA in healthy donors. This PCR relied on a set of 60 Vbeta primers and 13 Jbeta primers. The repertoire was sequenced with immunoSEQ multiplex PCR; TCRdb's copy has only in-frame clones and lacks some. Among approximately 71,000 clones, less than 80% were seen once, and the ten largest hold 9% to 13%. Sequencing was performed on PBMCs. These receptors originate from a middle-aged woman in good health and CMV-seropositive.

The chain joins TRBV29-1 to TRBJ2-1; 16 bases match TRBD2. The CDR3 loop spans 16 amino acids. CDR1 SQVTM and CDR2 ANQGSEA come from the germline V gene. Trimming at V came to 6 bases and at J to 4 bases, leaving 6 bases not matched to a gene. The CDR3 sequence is CSVAGTSGGVYNEQFF. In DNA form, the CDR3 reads TGCAGCGTCGCAGGGACTAGCGGGGGGGTTTACAATGAGCAGTTCTTC.

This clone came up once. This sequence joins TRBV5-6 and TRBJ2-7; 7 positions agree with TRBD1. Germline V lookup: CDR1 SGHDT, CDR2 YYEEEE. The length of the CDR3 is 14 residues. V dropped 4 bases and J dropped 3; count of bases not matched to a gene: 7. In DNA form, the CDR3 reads TGTGCCAGCAGCGATGGTCCAGGGGGCTACGAGCAGTACTTC. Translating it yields CASSDGPGGYEQYF.

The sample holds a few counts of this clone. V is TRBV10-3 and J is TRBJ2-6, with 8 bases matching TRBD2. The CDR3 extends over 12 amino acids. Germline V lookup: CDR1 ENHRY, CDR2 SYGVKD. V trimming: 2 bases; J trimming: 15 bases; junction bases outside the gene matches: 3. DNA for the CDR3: TGTGCCATCAGTGAGGCGGGGGGCTCCCTGACTTTC. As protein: CAISEAGGSLTF.

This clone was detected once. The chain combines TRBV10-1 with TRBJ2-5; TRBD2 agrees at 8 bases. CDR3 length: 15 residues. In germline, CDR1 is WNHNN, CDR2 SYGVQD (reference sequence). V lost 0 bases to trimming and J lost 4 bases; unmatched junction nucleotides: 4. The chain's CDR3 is CASSESLAGLETQYF. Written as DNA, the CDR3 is TGCGCCAGCAGTGAGTCTCTAGCGGGCTTAGAGACCCAGTACTTC.

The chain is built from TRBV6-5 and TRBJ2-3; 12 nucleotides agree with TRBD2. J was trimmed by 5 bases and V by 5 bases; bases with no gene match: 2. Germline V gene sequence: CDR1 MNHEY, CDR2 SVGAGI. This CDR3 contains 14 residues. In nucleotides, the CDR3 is TGTGCCAGCAGTCTAGCGGGGGGGGTAGATACGCAGTATTTT. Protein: CASSLAGGVDTQYF.

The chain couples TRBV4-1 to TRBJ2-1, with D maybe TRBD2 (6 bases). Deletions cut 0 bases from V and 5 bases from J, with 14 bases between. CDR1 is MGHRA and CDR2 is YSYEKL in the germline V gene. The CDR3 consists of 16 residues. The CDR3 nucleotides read TGCGCCAGCAGCCAAGAGTCGGATGGAGGGGACAATGAGCAGTTCTTC. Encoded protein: CASSQESDGGDNEQFF.

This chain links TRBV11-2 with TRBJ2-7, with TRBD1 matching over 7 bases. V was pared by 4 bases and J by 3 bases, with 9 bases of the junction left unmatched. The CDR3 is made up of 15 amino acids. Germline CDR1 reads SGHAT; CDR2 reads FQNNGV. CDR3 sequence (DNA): TGTGCCAGCAGCTCATCTCCGGGACAGAACTACGAGCAGTACTTC. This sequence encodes CASSSSPGQNYEQYF.

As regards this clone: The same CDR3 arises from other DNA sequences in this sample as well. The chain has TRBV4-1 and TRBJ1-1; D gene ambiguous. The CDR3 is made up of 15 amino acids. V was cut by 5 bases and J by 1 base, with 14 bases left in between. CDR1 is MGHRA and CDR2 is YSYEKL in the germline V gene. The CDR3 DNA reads TGCGCCAGCAGCATCGGGGTTCACGGGAACACTGAAGCTTTCTTT. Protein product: CASSIGVHGNTEAFF.

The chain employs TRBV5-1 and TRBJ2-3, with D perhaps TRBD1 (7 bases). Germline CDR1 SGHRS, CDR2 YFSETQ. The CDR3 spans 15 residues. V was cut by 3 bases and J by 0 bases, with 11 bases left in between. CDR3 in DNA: TGCGCCAGCAGCTCGGAGGGGGCTAGCACAGATACGCAGTATTTT. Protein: CASSSEGASTDTQYF.

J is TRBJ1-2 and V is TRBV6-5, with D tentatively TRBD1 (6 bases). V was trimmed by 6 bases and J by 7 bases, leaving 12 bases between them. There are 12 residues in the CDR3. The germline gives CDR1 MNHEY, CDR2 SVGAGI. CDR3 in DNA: TGTGCCAGCAGGACACTCAGGGGTGGCTACACCTTC. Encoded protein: CASRTLRGGYTF.

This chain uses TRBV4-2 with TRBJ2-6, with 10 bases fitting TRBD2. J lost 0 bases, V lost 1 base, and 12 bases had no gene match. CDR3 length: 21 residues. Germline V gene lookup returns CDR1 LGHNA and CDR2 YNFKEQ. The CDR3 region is CASSQVASGGNLYSGANVLTF. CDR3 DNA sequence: TGTGCCAGCAGCCAAGTGGCTAGCGGGGGCAACCTTTACTCTGGGGCCAACGTCCTGACTTTC.

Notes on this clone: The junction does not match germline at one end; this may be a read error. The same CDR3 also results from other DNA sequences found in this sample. The CDR3 protein is CASSLRQGLIF. For the CDR3, the DNA is TGTGCCAGCAGTCTTCGACAGGGGCTTATATTC. The chain is built from TRBV19 and TRBJ1-2, with 8 bases aligning to TRBD1. The germline gives CDR1 LNHDA, CDR2 SQIVND (reference sequence). The CDR3 totals 11 residues.

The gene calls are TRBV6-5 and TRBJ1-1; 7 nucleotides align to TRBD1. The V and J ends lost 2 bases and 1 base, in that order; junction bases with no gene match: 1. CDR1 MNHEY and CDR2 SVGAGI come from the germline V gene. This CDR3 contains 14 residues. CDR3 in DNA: TGTGCCAGCAGTTACCAGGGGGGGAACACTGAAGCTTTCTTT. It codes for CASSYQGGNTEAFF.

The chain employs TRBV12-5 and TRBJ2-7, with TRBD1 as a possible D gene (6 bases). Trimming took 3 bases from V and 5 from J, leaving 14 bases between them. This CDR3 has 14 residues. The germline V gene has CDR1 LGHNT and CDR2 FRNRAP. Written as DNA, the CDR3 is TGTGCTAGTGGTTTTCTCAGGGGACCACACGAGCAGTACTTC. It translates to CASGFLRGPHEQYF.

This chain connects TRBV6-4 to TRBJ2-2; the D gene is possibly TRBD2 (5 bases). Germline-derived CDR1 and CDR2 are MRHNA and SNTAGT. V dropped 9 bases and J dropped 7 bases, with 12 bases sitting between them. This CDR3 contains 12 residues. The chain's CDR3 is CASRTRSGELFF. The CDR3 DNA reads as TGTGCCAGTCGAACTAGGAGCGGGGAGCTGTTTTTT.

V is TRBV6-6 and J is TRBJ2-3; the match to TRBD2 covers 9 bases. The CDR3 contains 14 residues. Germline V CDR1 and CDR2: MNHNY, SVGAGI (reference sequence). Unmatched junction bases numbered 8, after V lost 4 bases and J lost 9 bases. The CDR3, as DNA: TGTGCCAGCAGTTGGGGGACTAGCCCCCGAACGCAGTATTTT. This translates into CASSWGTSPRTQYF.